The rows below give T cell receptor beta chains drawn from one sample of a study of blood T cell repertoires in COVID-19. Libraries were prepared by immunoSEQ multiplex PCR; TCRdb keeps only in-frame clonotypes and omits some of them. The repertoire includes 220,000 or so clones, roughly nine tenths of them detected once, and roughly 10% sits in the top ten. Sequences were obtained from peripheral blood. The source of these receptors is a woman aged 50 to 60 with COVID-19, enrolled during active disease. Both conserved end residues are trimmed from each CDR3.

v_gene | CDR3aa
TRBV6-2/TRBV6-3 | ASSFSGEPYGYT
TRBV20-1 | SARDRGGYT
TRBV28 | ASSFEQGVEKLF
TRBV23-1 | ASSQQGKEGVMEYEQF
TRBV5-6 | ASSLIPTGGETQY
TRBV19 | ASSIAQGNTDTQY
TRBV25-1 | ASSDLGQGYEQY
TRBV5-4 | ASSLDRGRKLF
TRBV5-1 | ASSLGSTGRSPLH
TRBV4-1 | ASSQLLLGRETQY
TRBV10-3 | AITLTSNEQF
TRBV5-1 | ASSLAGGTGMSETQY
TRBV29-1 | SVGGDVSQPQH
TRBV6-4 | ASSEGQSTDTQY
TRBV20-1 | SASGGRANYGYT
TRBV5-1 | ASSLRQGSLTDTEAF
TRBV5-1 | ASSSGGSAYFQETQY
TRBV6-1 | ASSEAQGWTEAF
TRBV7-8 | ASSLASNQPQH
TRBV2 | ASSRLRRDRVYGYT
TRBV7-2 | ASIPAGAGTGELF
TRBV7-2 | ASSFPRGAPTDTQY
TRBV28 | ASSSTGTSISDTQY
TRBV7-8 | ASSSEGTAPGNTIY
TRBV12-3/TRBV12-4 | ASSLLGAAEAF
TRBV20-1 | SARGDGYT
TRBV3-1/TRBV3-2 | ASSQVPGTSGALAKNIQY
TRBV24-1 | ATSLSQGPSRTDTQY
TRBV6-6 | ASRPGTPAYGYT
TRBV19 | ASSIVPIGGNGELF
TRBV6-5 | ASSRAEGYGYT
TRBV11-2 | ASSLEGQSMNTEAF
TRBV27 | ASSPLYQETQY
TRBV2 | ASSGGTEAF
TRBV5-1 | ASSLGTSGYNEQF
TRBV9 | ASSIGTGVYSGANVLT
TRBV10-3 | AISEKTATSTDTQY
TRBV5-1 | ASRPGVYSYEQY
TRBV15 | ATSRDPGETGRYNSPLH
TRBV19 | ASSMSNEAF
TRBV27 | ASKPRTGTDYGYT
TRBV6-5 | AIVRAGANVLT
TRBV4-3 | ASSQDRAGGGEKLF
TRBV5-1 | ASSRTGGENTEAF
TRBV29-1 | SAPGTGASDEQF
TRBV6-6 | ASSMSGNTIY
TRBV30 | AFSRDSNQPQH
TRBV5-1 | ASSLVLQGGNSPLH
TRBV5-6 | ASTFGVASGNTIY
TRBV4-1 | ASSLEGGTGFVDEQF